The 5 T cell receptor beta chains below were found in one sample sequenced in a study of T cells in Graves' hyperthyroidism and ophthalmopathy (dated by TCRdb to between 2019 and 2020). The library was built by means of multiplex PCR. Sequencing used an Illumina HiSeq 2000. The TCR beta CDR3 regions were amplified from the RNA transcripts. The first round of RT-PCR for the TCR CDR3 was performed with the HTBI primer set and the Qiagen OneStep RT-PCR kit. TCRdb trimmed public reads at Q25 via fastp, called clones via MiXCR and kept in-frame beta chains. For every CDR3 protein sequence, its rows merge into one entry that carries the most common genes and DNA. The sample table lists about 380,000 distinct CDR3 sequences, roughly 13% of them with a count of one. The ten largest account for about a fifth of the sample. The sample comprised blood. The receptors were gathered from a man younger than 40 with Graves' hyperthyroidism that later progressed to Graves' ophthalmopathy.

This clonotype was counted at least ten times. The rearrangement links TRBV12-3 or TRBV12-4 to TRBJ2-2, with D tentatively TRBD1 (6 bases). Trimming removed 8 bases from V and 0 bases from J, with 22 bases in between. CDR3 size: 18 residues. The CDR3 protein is CASLAFALGQPNTGELFF. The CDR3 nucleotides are TGTGCCAGCCTCGCCTTTGCGTTAGGACAGCCGAACACCGGGGAGCTGTTTTTT.

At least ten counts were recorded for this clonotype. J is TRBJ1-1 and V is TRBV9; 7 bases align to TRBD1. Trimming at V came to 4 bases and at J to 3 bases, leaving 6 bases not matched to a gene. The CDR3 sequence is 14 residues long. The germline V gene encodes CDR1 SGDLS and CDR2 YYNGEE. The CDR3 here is CASSPGQRHTEAFF. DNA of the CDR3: TGTGCCAGCAGCCCGGGACAGAGACACACTGAAGCTTTCTTT.

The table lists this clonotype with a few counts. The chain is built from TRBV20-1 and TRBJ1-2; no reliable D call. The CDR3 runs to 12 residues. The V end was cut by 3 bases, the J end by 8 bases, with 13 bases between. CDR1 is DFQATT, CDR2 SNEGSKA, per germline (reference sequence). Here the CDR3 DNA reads TGCAGTGCTAGTCCCTACGGGGTGGGCTACACCTTC. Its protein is CSASPYGVGYTF.

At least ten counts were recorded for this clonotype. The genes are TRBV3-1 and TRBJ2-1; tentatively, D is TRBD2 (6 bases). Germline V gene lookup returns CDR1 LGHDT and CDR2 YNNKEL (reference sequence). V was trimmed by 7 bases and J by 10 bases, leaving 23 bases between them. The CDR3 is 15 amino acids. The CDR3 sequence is CASTPGGLRLREQFF. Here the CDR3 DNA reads TGTGCCAGCACCCCCGGAGGGCTACGGTTGCGGGAGCAGTTCTTC.

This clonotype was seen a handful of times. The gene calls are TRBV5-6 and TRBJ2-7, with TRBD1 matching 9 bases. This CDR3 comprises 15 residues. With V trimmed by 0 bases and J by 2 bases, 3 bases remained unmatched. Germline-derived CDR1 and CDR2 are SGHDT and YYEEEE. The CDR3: CASSLVGTGPYEQYF. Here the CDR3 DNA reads TGTGCCAGCAGCTTGGTAGGGACAGGGCCCTACGAGCAGTACTTC.